This T cell receptor (beta chain) is from a study of T-cell memory formation after mild COVID-19. Whole-study results and caveats: Second-wave clones that peaked on day 37 lacked confirmed SARS-CoV-2 specificity. Certain responding clones were present in pre-infection memory, suggesting participation of cross-reactive memory. Clones that contracted clustered mainly in CM and EM if CD4+ and in EMRA if CD8+.

A word on this clonotype: What it recognizes is unknown.

This CDR3 is 14 amino acids long. The germline gives CDR1 DFQATT, CDR2 SNEGSKA (reference sequence). Trimming pared 6 bases from V and 7 bases from J, leaving 16 bases between. cDNA libraries for TCR alpha and TCR beta, carrying sample barcodes and UMIs, came from 5'RACE with constant-segment primers. TCRdb reprocessed the 5' RACE reads via MiXCR and lists one record per CDR3 protein. The sample lists roughly 370,000 distinct CDR3 sequences, about a sixth occurring once. This TCR was recovered from a man aged 18 to 30 who had mild COVID-19 (a few samples of this study predate the infection). Cell type and time point are not known. The rearrangement links TRBV20-1 to TRBJ1-6; D unclear. Specimen: PBMCs or a T cell subset sorted from them (not recorded which). The CDR3 nucleotides read TGCAGTGCGCACCGAGGCGGACCCAATTCACCCCTCCACTTT. This sequence encodes CSAHRGGPNSPLHF.